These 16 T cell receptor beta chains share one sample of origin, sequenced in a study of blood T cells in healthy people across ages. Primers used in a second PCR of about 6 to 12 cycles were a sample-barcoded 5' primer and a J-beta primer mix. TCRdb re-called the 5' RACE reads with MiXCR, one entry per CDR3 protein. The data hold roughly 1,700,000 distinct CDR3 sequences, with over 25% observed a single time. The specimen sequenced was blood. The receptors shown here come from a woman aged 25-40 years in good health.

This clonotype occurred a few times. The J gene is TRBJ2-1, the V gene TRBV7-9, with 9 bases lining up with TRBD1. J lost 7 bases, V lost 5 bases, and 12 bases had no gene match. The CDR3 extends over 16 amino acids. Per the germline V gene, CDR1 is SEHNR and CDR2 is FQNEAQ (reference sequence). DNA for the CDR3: TGTGCCAGCAGCCCAACCGGGACAGGGATGAATAATGAGCAGTTCTTC. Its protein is CASSPTGTGMNNEQFF.

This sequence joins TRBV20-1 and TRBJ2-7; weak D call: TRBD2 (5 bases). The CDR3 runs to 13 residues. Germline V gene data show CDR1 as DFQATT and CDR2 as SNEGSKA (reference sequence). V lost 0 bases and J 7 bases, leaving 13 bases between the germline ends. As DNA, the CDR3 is TGCAGTGCTAGAGATCAGCGGTCGAATGAGCAGTACTTC. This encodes CSARDQRSNEQYF.

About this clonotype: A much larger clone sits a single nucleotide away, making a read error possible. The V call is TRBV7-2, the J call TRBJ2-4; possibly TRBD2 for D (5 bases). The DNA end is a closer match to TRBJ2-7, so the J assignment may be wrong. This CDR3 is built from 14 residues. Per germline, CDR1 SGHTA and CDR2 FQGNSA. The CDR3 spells CASSLNGVLVEQYF. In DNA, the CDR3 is TGTGCCAGCAGCTTAAACGGGGTGTTAGTCGAGCAGTACTTC.

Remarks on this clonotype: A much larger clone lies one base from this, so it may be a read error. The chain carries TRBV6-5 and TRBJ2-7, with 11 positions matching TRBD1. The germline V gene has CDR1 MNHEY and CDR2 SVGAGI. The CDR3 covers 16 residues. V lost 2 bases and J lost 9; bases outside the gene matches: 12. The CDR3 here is CASSYRRTGGASAQYF. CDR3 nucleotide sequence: TGTGCCAGCAGTTACCGAAGGACAGGGGGCGCGTCCGCGCAGTACTTC.

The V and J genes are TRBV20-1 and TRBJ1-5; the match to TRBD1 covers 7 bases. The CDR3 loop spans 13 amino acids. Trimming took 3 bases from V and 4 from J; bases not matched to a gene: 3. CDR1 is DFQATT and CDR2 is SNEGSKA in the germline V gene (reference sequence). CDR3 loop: CSASGQENQPQHF. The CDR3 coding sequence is TGCAGTGCTAGTGGACAGGAGAATCAGCCCCAGCATTTT.

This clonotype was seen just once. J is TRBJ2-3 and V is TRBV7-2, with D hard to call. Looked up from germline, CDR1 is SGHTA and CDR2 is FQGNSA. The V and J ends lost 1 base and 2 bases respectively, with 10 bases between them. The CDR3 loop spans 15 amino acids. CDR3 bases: TGTGCCAGCAGCTTAGAAAACATCCACACAGATACGCAGTATTTT. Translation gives CASSLENIHTDTQYF.

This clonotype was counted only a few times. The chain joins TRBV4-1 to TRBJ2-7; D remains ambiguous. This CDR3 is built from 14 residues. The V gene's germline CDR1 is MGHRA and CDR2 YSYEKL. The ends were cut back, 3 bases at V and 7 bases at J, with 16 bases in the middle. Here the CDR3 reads CASSHEPLLGEQYF. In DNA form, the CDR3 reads TGCGCCAGCAGCCACGAACCTTTGCTGGGAGAGCAGTACTTC.

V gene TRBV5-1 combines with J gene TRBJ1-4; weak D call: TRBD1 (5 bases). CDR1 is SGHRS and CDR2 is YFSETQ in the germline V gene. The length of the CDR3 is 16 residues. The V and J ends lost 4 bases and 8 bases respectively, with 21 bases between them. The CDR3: CASSVVTGTAREKLFF. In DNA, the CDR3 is TGCGCCAGCAGCGTCGTGACCGGGACTGCAAGGGAAAAACTGTTTTTT.

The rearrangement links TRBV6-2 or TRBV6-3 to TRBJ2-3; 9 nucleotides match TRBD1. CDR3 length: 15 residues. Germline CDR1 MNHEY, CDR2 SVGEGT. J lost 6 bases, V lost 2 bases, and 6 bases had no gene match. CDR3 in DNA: TGTGCCAGCAGTTACCGGGGACAGGGATTTGATACGCAGTATTTT. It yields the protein CASSYRGQGFDTQYF.

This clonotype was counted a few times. CDR3 bases: TGTGCCAGCAGCACAGGACAGGGAGGAGTTTACGAGCAGTACTTC. It translates to CASSTGQGGVYEQYF. The V call is TRBV7-2, the J call TRBJ2-7; 8 bases match TRBD1. This CDR3 spans 15 amino acids. V dropped 5 bases and J dropped 4; count of bases not matched to a gene: 10. The germline V gene has CDR1 SGHTA and CDR2 FQGNSA.

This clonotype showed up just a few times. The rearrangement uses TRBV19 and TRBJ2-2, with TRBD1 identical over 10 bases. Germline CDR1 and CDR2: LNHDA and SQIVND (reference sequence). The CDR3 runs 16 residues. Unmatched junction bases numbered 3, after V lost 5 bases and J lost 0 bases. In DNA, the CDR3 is TGTGCCAGTAGTGGAGGACAGGGGGCGAACACCGGGGAGCTGTTTTTT. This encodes CASSGGQGANTGELFF.

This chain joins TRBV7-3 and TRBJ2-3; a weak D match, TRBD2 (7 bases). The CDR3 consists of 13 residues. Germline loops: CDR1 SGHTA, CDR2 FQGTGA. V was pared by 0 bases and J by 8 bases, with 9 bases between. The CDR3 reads CASSLTGGGTQYF. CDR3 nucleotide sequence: TGTGCCAGCAGCTTAACGGGAGGGGGTACGCAGTATTTT.

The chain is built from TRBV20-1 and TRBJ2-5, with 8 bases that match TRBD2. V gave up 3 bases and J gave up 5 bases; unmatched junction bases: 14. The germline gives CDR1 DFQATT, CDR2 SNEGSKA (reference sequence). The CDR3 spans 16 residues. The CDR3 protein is CSARRPYSGSAETQYF. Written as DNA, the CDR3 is TGCAGTGCTAGGAGGCCCTACAGCGGGAGCGCGGAGACCCAGTACTTC.

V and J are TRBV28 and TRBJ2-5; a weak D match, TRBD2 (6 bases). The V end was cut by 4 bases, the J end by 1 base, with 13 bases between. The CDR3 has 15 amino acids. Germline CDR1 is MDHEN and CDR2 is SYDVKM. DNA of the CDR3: TGTGCCAGCAGTTCCGGGGCAGCGGGCCAAGAGACCCAGTACTTC. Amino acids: CASSSGAAGQETQYF.

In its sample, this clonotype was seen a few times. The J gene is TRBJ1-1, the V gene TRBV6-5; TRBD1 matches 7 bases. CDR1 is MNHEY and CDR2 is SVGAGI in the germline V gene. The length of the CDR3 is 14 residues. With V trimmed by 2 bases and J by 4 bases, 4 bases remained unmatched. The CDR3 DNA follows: TGTGCCAGCAGTTACGGAGACAGGGTCACTGAAGCTTTCTTT. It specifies CASSYGDRVTEAFF.

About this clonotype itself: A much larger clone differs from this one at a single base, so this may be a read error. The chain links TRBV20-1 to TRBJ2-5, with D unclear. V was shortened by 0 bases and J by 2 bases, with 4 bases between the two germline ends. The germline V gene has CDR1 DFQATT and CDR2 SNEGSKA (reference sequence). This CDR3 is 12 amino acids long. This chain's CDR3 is CSARDRQETQYF. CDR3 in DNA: TGCAGTGCTAGAGATCGGCAAGAGACCCAGTACTTC.